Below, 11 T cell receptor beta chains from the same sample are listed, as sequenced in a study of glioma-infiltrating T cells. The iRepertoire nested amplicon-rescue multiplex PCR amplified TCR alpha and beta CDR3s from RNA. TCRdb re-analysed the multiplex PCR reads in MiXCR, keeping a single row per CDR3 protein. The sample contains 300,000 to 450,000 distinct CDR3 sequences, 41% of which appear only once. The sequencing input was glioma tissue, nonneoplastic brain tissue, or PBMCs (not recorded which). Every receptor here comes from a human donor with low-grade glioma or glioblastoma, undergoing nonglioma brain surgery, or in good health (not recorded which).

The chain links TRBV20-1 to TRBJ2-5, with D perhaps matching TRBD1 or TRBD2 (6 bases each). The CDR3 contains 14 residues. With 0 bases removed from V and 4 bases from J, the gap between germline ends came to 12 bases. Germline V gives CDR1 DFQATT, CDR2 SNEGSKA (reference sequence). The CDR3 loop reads CSARDRRGRETQYF. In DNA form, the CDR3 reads TGCAGTGCTAGAGATCGGAGGGGGAGAGAGACCCAGTACTTC.

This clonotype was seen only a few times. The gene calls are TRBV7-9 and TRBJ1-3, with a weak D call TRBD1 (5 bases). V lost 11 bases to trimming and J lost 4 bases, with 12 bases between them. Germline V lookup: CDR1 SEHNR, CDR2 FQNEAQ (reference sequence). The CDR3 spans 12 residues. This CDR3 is CASTRTGNTIYF. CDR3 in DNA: TGTGCCTCGACCCGGACAGGAAACACCATATATTTT.

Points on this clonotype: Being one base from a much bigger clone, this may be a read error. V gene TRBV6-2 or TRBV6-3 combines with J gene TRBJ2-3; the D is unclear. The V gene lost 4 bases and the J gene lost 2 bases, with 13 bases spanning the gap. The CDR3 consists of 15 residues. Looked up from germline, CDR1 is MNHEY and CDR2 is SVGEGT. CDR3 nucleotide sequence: TGTGCCAGCAGTTTACGACTGGTGGACACAGATACGCAGTATTTT. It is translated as CASSLRLVDTDTQYF.

In nucleotides, the CDR3 is TGTGCCAGCAGTACCACAGGCGACCAAGAGACCCAGTACTTC. This translates into CASSTTGDQETQYF. The J gene is TRBJ2-5, the V gene TRBV12-3 or TRBV12-4; a weak D match, TRBD1 (5 bases). Trimming stripped 5 bases from V and 0 bases from J, with 10 bases between. This CDR3 spans 14 amino acids.

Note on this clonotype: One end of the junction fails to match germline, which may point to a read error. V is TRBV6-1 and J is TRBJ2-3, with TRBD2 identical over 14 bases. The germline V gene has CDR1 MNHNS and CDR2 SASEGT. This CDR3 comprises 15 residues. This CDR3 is CAISDWTSGGDTQYF. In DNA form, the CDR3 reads TGTGCCATCAGTGATTGGACTAGCGGGGGGGATACGCAGTATTTT.

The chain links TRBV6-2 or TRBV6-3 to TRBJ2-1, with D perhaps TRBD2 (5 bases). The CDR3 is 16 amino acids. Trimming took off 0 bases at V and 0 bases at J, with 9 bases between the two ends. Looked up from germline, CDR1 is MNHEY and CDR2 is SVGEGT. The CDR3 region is CASSYSSVSSYNEQFF. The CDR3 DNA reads TGTGCCAGCAGTTACTCTAGCGTTAGCTCCTACAATGAGCAGTTCTTC.

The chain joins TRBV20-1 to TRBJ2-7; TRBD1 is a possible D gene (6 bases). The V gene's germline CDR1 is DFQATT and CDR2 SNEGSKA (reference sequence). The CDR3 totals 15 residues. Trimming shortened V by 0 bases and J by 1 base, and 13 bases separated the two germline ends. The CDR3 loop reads CSARDWRTVSYEQYF. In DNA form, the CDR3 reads TGCAGTGCTAGAGATTGGCGGACAGTTTCCTACGAGCAGTACTTC.

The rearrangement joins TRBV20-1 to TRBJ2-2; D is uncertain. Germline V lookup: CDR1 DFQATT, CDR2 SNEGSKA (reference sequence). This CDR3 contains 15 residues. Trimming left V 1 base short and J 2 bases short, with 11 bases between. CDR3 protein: CSARGQSRNTGELFF. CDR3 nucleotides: TGCAGTGCTAGAGGTCAATCGAGAAACACCGGGGAGCTGTTTTTT.

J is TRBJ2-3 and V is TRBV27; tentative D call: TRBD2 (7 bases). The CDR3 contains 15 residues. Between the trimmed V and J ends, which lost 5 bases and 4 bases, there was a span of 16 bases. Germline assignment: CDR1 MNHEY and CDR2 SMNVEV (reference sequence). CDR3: CASSLLGGGADTQYF. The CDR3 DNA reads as TGTGCCAGCAGTCTCCTAGGGGGGGGAGCAGATACGCAGTATTTT.

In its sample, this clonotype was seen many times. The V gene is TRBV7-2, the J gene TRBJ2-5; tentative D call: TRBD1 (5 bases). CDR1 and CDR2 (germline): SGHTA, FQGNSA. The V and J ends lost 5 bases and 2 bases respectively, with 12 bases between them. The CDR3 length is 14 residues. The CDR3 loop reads CASSQGSVQETQYF. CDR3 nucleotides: TGTGCCAGCAGCCAGGGCAGCGTACAAGAGACCCAGTACTTC.

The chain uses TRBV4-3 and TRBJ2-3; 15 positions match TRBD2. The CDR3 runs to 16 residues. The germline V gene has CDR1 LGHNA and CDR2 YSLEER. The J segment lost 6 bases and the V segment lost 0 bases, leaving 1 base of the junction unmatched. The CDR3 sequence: CASSQDGLAGGDTQYF. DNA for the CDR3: TGCGCCAGCAGCCAAGATGGACTAGCGGGAGGGGATACGCAGTATTTT.